Reported below is one T cell receptor (beta chain). This sample was taken from a study of shared clonotypes between healthy human individuals. V was cut by 2 bases and J by 6 bases, with 13 bases left in between. The CDR3 spans 14 residues. Germline V gene lookup returns CDR1 SGHAT and CDR2 FQNNGV. Assay used: immunoSEQ multiplex PCR; TCRdb lists only in-frame clones, some missing. The sample comprises over 950,000 clones, 60% to 85% of which are singletons, and approximately 0.9% rests with the top ten. The receptor was derived from a man aged 18-30 years in good health. Some clones in this sample may be carry-over from other donors' samples. The sample was memory CD4+ T cells from PBMCs. Subset reported: CD45RA-negative fraction. The V and J genes are TRBV11-2 and TRBJ1-1; D gene uncertain. The CDR3 spells CASSLNEMVAEAFF. CDR3 DNA: TGTGCCAGCAGCTTAAATGAGATGGTGGCTGAAGCTTTCTTT.